These 13 T cell receptor beta chains share one sample of origin, sequenced in a study of CD8+CD57+ T cells in acquired aplastic anemia. Template material for TCR beta VDJ and CDR3 profiling consisted of genomic DNA. TCRdb processed the reads anew with MiXCR; each CDR3 protein has one entry. This table holds hundreds of thousands of distinct CDR3 sequences, 60% to 80% found once. The sample comprised sorted CD4+, CD8+, or CD8+CD57+ T cells (not recorded which) from PBMCs. These receptors all stem from a human donor in good health, serving as a control.

This clonotype was seen a few times. J is TRBJ2-3 and V is TRBV19; tentative D call: TRBD1 (7 bases). V lost 7 bases and J lost 2, with 16 bases in between. The germline CDR1 and CDR2 sequences are LNHDA and SQIVND (reference sequence). The CDR3 consists of 15 residues. The CDR3 region has the DNA TGTGCCAGTATCTCGACAGGGAGGTCCACAGATACGCAGTATTTT. This translates into CASISTGRSTDTQYF.

This clonotype was recorded only once. The rearrangement links TRBV9 to TRBJ2-3; tentatively, D is TRBD2 (7 bases). The CDR3 sequence is 16 residues long. Trimming stripped 0 bases from V and 0 bases from J, with 11 bases between. Germline CDR1 reads SGDLS; CDR2 reads YYNGEE. CDR3 loop: CASSVEGGGSTDTQYF. In DNA form, the CDR3 reads TGTGCCAGCAGCGTAGAGGGGGGGGGTAGCACAGATACGCAGTATTTT.

The table lists this clonotype with a count of one. The junction differs from germline at one of its ends, possibly a read error. CDR3 DNA sequence: TGTGCCAGCCACGGACAGGGCGCTAATCAGCCCCAGCACTTT. As protein: CASHGQGANQPQHF. This rearrangement joins TRBV2 to TRBJ1-5, with TRBD1 matching over 8 bases. Germline assignment: CDR1 SNHLY and CDR2 FYNNEI. The CDR3 loop spans 14 amino acids. Filled out from reference TRBV2 and TRBJ1-5, the complete variable domain reads EPEVTQTPSHQVTQMGQEVILRCVPISNHLYFYWYRQILGQKVEFLVSFYNNEISEKSEIFDDQFSVERPDGSNFTLKIRSTKLEDSAMYFCASHGQGANQPQHFGDGTRLSIL.

CDR3 amino acids: CSVGGQGIYEQYF. The CDR3, as DNA: TGCAGCGTTGGGGGACAGGGGATCTACGAGCAGTACTTC. This chain joins TRBV29-1 and TRBJ2-7; 10 positions agree with TRBD1. Germline trimming cut 4 bases from V and 3 bases from J; bases unmatched to any gene: 3. The CDR3 loop spans 13 amino acids. The germline V gene has CDR1 SQVTM and CDR2 ANQGSEA.

J is TRBJ1-6 and V is TRBV7-9; 7 bases align to TRBD1. V trimming: 5 bases; J trimming: 6 bases; junction bases outside the gene matches: 7. Germline V lookup: CDR1 SEHNR, CDR2 FQNEAQ (reference sequence). CDR3 length: 15 amino acids. In nucleotides, the CDR3 is TGTGCCAGCAGCCGTGGTGAGGGGGCTAATTCACCCCTCCACTTT. Translated: CASSRGEGANSPLHF.

This rearrangement joins TRBV19 to TRBJ2-7; weak D call: TRBD1 (7 bases). Germline V lookup: CDR1 LNHDA, CDR2 SQIVND (reference sequence). The CDR3 spans 13 residues. Between the trimmed V and J ends, which lost 8 bases and 6 bases, there was a span of 17 bases. The CDR3, as DNA: TGTGCCAGTTTGGGTCAGGGGGGCTGCGAGCAGTACTTC. This codes for CASLGQGGCEQYF. Full variable domain (missing parts from reference TRBV19 and TRBJ2-7): DGGITQSPKYLFRKEGQNVTLSCEQNLNHDAMYWYRQDPGQGLRLIYYSQIVNDFQKGDIAEGYSVSREKKESFPLTVTSAQKNPTAFYLCASLGQGGCEQYFGPGTRLTVT.

The rearrangement links TRBV7-6 to TRBJ1-3; 9 bases line up with TRBD1. J lost 13 bases, V lost 3 bases, and 16 bases had no gene match. This CDR3 contains 16 residues. CDR1 and CDR2 from the germline V gene are SGHVS and FNYEAQ. The CDR3 sequence: CASSLGQGPTSSTIYF. In DNA form, the CDR3 reads TGTGCCAGCAGCTTGGGACAGGGACCTACGAGCAGTACTATATATTTT.

This chain links TRBV9 with TRBJ2-1; D is uncertain. V dropped 0 bases and J dropped 1 base, with 8 bases sitting between them. This CDR3 contains 15 residues. Germline V gene lookup returns CDR1 SGDLS and CDR2 YYNGEE. CDR3 sequence reads: CASSVEAYSYNEQFF. CDR3 coding DNA: TGTGCCAGCAGCGTAGAGGCCTATTCCTACAATGAGCAGTTCTTC.

The chain is built from TRBV20-1 and TRBJ2-1; D is perhaps TRBD1 (5 bases). With 3 bases removed from V and 7 bases from J, the gap between germline ends came to 19 bases. This CDR3 has 15 residues. Per the germline V gene, CDR1 is DFQATT and CDR2 is SNEGSKA (reference sequence). CDR3 nucleotides: TGCAGTGCTAGGGGTCGTGGCAGGGTCTATAATGAGCAGTTCTTC. The encoded protein is CSARGRGRVYNEQFF.

This clonotype has more than one count but fewer than ten. V gene TRBV29-1 combines with J gene TRBJ1-2; D perhaps matches TRBD1 (6 bases). V was shortened by 6 bases and J by 7 bases, with 15 bases between the two germline ends. Germline CDR1 reads SQVTM; CDR2 reads ANQGSEA. CDR3 length: 12 residues. CDR3 bases: TGCAGCGTGCCGCGGGGGGGCAGTGGCTACACCTTC. It yields the protein CSVPRGGSGYTF.

V gene TRBV7-3 combines with J gene TRBJ1-1; no definite D call. Germline V gene sequence: CDR1 SGHTA, CDR2 FQGTGA. The CDR3 is 13 amino acids. V lost 2 bases and J 5 bases, leaving 9 bases between the germline ends. CDR3 in amino acids: CASSLRVETEAFF. CDR3 bases: TGTGCCAGCAGCTTACGGGTGGAAACTGAAGCTTTCTTT.

V gene TRBV7-2 combines with J gene TRBJ2-3; 9 bases are a match to TRBD2. V gave up 1 base and J gave up 4 bases; unmatched junction bases: 3. The CDR3 runs to 15 residues. In germline, CDR1 is SGHTA, CDR2 FQGNSA. CDR3 sequence: CASSLVGGRADTQYF. CDR3 nucleotide sequence: TGTGCCAGCAGCTTAGTGGGCGGGAGGGCAGATACGCAGTATTTT.

The chain joins TRBV15 to TRBJ2-5; D gene uncertain. The germline CDR1 and CDR2 sequences are LNHNV and YYDKDF (reference sequence). Trimming stripped 1 base from V and 7 bases from J, with 16 bases between. The CDR3 is 15 residues long. The CDR3: CATSRAVPARGTQYF. The DNA of the CDR3 is TGTGCCACCAGCAGAGCGGTTCCAGCCCGCGGGACCCAGTACTTC.